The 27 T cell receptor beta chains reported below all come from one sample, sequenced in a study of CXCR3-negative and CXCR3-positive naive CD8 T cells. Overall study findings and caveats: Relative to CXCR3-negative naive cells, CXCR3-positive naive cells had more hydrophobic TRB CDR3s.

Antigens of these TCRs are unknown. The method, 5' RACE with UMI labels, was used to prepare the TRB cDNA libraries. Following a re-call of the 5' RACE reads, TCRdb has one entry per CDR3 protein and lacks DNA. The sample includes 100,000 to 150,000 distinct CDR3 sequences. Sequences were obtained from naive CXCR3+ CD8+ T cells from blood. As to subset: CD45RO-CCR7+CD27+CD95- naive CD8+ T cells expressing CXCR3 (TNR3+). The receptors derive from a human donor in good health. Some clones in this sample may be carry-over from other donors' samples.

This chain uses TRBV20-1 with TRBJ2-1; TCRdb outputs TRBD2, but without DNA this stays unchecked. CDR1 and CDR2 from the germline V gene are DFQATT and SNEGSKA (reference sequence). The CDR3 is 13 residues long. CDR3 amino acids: CSATGGPYNEQFF.

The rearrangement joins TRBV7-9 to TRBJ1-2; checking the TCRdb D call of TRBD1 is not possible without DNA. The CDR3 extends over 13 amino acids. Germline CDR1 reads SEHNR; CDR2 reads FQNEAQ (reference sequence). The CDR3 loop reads CASSSTGSYGYTF. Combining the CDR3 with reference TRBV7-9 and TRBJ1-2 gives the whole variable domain DTGVSQNPRHKITKRGQNVTFRCDPISEHNRLYWYRQTLGQGPEFLTYFQNEAQLEKSRLLSDRFSAERPKGSFSTLEIQRTEQGDSAMYLCASSSTGSYGYTFGSGTRLTVV.

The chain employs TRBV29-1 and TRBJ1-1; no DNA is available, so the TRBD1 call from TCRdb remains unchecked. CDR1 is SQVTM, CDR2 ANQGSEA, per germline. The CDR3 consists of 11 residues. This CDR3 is CSATGYTEAFF.

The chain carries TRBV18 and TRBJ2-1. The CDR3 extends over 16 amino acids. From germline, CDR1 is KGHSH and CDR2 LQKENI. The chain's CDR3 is CASSPLKGTTYNEQFF.

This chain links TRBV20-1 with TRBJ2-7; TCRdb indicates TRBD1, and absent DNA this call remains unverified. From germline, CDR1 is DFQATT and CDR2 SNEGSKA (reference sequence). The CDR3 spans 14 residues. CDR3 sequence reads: CSARARQGAHEQYF.

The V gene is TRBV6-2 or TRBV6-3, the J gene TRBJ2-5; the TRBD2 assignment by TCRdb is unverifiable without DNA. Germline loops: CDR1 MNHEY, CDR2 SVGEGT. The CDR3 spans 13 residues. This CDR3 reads CASSSAGQETQYF.

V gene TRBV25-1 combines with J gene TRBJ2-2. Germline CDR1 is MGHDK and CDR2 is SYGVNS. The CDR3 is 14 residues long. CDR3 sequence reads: CASSEGDFGGELFF. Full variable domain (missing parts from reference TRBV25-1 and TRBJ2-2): EADIYQTPRYLVIGTGKKITLECSQTMGHDKMYWYQQDPGMELHLIHYSYGVNSTEKGDLSSESTVSRIRTEHFPLTLESARPSHTSQYLCASSEGDFGGELFFGEGSRLTVL.

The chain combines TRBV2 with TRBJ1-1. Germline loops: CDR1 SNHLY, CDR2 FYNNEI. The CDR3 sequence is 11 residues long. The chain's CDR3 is CASSDGPEAFF.

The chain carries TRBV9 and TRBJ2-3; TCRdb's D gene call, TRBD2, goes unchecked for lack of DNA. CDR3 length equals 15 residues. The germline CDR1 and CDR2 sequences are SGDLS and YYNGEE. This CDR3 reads CASSVTGLLGDTQYF. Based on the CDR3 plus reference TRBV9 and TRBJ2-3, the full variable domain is DSGVTQTPKHLITATGQRVTLRCSPRSGDLSVYWYQQSLDQGLQFLIQYYNGEERAKGNILERFSAQQFPDLHSELNLSSLELGDSALYFCASSVTGLLGDTQYFGPGTRLTVL.

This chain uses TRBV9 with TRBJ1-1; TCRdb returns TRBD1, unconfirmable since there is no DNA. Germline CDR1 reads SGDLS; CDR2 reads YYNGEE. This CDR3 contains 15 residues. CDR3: CASSDRDREDTEAFF.

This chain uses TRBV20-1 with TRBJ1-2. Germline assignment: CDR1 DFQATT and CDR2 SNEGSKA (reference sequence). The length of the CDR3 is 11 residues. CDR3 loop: CSARGLDGYTF.

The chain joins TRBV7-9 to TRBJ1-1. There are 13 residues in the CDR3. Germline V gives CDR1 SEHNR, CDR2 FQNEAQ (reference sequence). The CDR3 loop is CASRTPGNTEAFF. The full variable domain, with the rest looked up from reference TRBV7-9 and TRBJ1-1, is DTGVSQNPRHKITKRGQNVTFRCDPISEHNRLYWYRQTLGQGPEFLTYFQNEAQLEKSRLLSDRFSAERPKGSFSTLEIQRTEQGDSAMYLCASRTPGNTEAFFGQGTRLTVV.

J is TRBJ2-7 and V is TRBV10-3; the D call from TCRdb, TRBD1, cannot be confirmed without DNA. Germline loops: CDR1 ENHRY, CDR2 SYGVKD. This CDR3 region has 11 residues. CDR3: CAIRRDDEQYF.

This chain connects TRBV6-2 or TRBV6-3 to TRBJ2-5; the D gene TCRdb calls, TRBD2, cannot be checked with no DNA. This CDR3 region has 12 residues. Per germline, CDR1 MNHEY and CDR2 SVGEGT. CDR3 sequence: CAHGPTQETQYF.

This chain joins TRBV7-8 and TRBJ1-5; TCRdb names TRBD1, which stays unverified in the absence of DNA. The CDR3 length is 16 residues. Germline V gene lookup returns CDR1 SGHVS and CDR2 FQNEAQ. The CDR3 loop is CASSLADRGLNQPQHF.

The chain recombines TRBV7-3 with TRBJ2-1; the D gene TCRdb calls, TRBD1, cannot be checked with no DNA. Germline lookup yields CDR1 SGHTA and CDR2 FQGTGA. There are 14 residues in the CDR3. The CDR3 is CASSLGGGVNEQFF.

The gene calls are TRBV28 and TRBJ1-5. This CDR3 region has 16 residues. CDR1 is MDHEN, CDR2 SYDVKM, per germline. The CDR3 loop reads CASSFSLEGSNQPQHF.

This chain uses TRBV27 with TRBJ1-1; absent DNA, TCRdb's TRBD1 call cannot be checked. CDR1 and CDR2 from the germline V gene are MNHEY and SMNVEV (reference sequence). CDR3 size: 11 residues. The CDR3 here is CASTPDTEAFF.

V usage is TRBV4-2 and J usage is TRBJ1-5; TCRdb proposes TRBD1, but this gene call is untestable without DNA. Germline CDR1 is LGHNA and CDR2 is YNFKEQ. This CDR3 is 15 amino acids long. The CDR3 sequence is CASSPTGDGNQPQHF.

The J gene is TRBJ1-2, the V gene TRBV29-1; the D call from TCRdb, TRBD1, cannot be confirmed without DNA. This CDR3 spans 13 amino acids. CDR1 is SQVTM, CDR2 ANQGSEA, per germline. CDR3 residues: CSARGGGVYGYTF.

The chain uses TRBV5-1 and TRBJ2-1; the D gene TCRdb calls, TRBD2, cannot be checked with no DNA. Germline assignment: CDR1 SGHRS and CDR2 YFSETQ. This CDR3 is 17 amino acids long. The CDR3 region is CASSPDLSGGAYNEQFF.

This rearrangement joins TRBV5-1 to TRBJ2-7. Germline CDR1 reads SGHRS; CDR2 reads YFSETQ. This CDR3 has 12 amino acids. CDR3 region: CASSLESYEQYF. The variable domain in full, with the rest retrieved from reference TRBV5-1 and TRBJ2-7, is KAGVTQTPRYLIKTRGQQVTLSCSPISGHRSVSWYQQTPGQGLQFLFEYFSETQRNKGNFPGRFSGRQFSNSRSEMNVSTLELGDSALYLCASSLESYEQYFGPGTRLTVT.

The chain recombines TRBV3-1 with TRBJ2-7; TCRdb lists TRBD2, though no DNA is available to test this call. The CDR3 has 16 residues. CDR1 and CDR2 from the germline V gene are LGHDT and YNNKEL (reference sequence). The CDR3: CASSQDPIGGAYEQYF.

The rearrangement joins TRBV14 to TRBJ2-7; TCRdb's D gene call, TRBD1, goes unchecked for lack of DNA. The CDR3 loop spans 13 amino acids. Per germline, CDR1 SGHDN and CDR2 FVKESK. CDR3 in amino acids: CASSQFPTYEQYF. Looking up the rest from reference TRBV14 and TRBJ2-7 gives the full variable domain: EAGVTQFPSHSVIEKGQTVTLRCDPISGHDNLYWYRRVMGKEIKFLLHFVKESKQDESGMPNNRFLAERTGGTYSTLKVQPAELEDSGVYFCASSQFPTYEQYFGPGTRLTVT.

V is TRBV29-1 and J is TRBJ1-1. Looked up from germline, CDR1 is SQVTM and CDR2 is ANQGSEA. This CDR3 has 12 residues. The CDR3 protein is CSVDSGDTEAFF.

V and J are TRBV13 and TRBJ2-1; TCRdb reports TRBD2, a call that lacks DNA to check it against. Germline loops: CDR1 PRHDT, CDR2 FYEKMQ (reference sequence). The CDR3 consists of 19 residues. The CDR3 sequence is CASSTRRGAGGGPGNEQFF.

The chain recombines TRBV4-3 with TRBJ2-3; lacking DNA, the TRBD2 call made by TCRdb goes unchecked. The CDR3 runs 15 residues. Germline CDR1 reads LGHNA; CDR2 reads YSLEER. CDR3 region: CASSQEERATDTQYF.